Shown below are 24 T cell receptor beta chains from a single sample sequenced in a study of metastatic and nonmetastatic thyroid tumors. From the PCR reads, TCRdb re-called clones with MiXCR. The sample consists of 15,000 to 20,000 clones, roughly 13% of them appearing once. Ahead of thyroid surgery, no patient had received treatment of any kind. Sequencing input: blood. The receptor set was obtained from a female donor with papillary thyroid cancer or a benign thyroid nodule (not recorded which). Some clones in this sample may be carry-over from other donors' samples.

This clone occurred many times. The gene calls are TRBV5-1 and TRBJ2-5; the D call may be TRBD1 or TRBD2 (5 bases each). V was trimmed by 0 bases and J by 4 bases, leaving 13 bases between them. Germline-derived CDR1 and CDR2 are SGHRS and YFSETQ. This CDR3 has 15 amino acids. The CDR3 loop reads CASSLGDAARETQYF. The CDR3 coding sequence is TGCGCCAGCAGCTTGGGGGACGCGGCACGAGAGACCCAGTACTTC.

By share, this clone ranks as medium-sized. The J gene is TRBJ1-2, the V gene TRBV6-1, with D possibly matching TRBD1 (5 bases). Trimming stripped 8 bases from V and 2 bases from J, with 15 bases between. This CDR3 has 14 amino acids. CDR1 and CDR2 from the germline V gene are MNHNS and SASEGT. CDR3 region: CASWGTAQNYGYTF. CDR3 sequence (DNA): TGTGCCAGCTGGGGGACGGCCCAAAACTATGGCTACACCTTC.

There are many counts of this clone. This may come from a read error, since a much larger clone is one base off. The same CDR3 can be traced to other DNA sequences in this sample. The chain links TRBV28 to TRBJ2-7; D is perhaps TRBD2 (5 bases). CDR1 and CDR2 from the germline V gene are MDHEN and SYDVKM. The CDR3 sequence is 15 residues long. The V gene lost 6 bases and the J gene lost 2 bases, with 17 bases spanning the gap. CDR3 amino acids: CASSFTSHPTYEQYF. In DNA, the CDR3 is TGTGCCAGCAGCTTTACTAGTCACCCTACCTACGAGCAGTACTTC. Supplemented by reference TRBV28 and TRBJ2-7, the full variable domain reads DVKVTQSSRYLVKRTGEKVFLECVQDMDHENMFWYRQDPGLGLRLIYFSYDVKMKEKGDIPEGYSVSREKKERFSLILESASTNQTSMYLCASSFTSHPTYEQYFGPGTRLTVT.

This clone occurred many times. A junction boundary mismatches the germline segment, possibly from a read error. This chain connects TRBV28 to TRBJ2-5; D perhaps matches TRBD2 (6 bases). Germline V lookup: CDR1 MDHEN, CDR2 SYDVKM. The CDR3 totals 14 residues. The CDR3 sequence is CASSKGTYQETQYF. CDR3 nucleotide sequence: TGTGCCAGCAGTAAGGGGACTTACCAGGAGACCCAGTACTTC. The variable domain in full, with the rest retrieved from reference TRBV28 and TRBJ2-5, is DVKVTQSSRYLVKRTGEKVFLECVQDMDHENMFWYRQDPGLGLRLIYFSYDVKMKEKGDIPEGYSVSREKKERFSLILESASTNQTSMYLCASSKGTYQETQYFGPGTRLLVL.

This chain joins TRBV7-2 and TRBJ2-5, with D possibly being TRBD2 (5 bases). V shed 11 bases and J shed 1 base, with 17 bases lying between them. The CDR3 is made up of 14 amino acids. Germline CDR1 and CDR2: SGHTA and FQGNSA. The CDR3 nucleotides are TGTGCCGGCACCCTAGGCGGGTCCCAAGAGACCCAGTACTTC. This encodes CAGTLGGSQETQYF.

This clone is medium-sized in the sample. This chain uses TRBV24-1 with TRBJ1-2, with D uncertain. The CDR3 has 15 residues. Per germline, CDR1 KGHDR and CDR2 SFDVKD. V was clipped by 5 bases and J by 4 bases, with 16 bases between them. The CDR3 DNA reads as TGTGCCACCAGTGCCGGGCCCAGCCCCGTCTATGGCTACACCTTC. Amino acids: CATSAGPSPVYGYTF.

In its sample, this clone was seen many times. The CDR3 DNA is TGCGCCAGCGCTGCCGTCGCGGGAGGCGAGCAGTACTTC. Translation gives CASAAVAGGEQYF. The rearrangement joins TRBV10-1 to TRBJ2-7, with 8 bases aligning to TRBD2. The ends lost 8 bases at V and 6 bases at J; junction bases unmatched: 9. The CDR3 has 13 amino acids. Germline lookup yields CDR1 WNHNN and CDR2 SYGVQD (reference sequence).

This clone was seen a few times. The V and J genes are TRBV5-6 and TRBJ2-1, with a tentative D call TRBD1 (6 bases). Germline assignment: CDR1 SGHDT and CDR2 YYEEEE. V gave up 0 bases and J gave up 15 bases, with 10 bases separating them. CDR3 length equals 11 residues. CDR3 region: CASSLAGDPFF. DNA of the CDR3: TGTGCCAGCAGCTTGGCAGGGGACCCGTTCTTC. Combining the CDR3 with reference TRBV5-6 and TRBJ2-1 gives the whole variable domain DAGVTQSPTHLIKTRGQQVTLRCSPKSGHDTVSWYQQALGQGPQFIFQYYEEEERQRGNFPDRFSGHQFPNYSSELNVNALLLGDSALYLCASSLAGDPFFGPGTRLTVL.

Many counts were recorded for this clone. This rearrangement joins TRBV5-1 to TRBJ2-3, with a possible D match to TRBD2 (5 bases). Germline assignment: CDR1 SGHRS and CDR2 YFSETQ. CDR3 size: 15 residues. The V end lost 4 bases, the J end lost 0 bases, and 12 bases lay between the germline ends. The CDR3 sequence: CASSTSGSSTDTQYF. CDR3 coding DNA: TGCGCCAGCAGCACCAGCGGTTCTAGCACAGATACGCAGTATTTT.

This clone ranks as medium-sized. The chain has TRBV28 and TRBJ1-1; 7 bases are shared with TRBD1. The CDR3 runs to 14 residues. Germline V lookup: CDR1 MDHEN, CDR2 SYDVKM. J gave up 7 bases and V 6 bases, and 11 bases lay outside the gene matches. CDR3 sequence: CASRLTGRQDEAFF. Written as DNA, the CDR3 is TGTGCCAGCAGGCTGACAGGGCGACAGGATGAAGCTTTCTTT.

In this sample, this clone turned up many times. V is TRBV2 and J is TRBJ2-2; TRBD2 is a possible D gene (6 bases). The CDR3 has 14 residues. Germline CDR1 is SNHLY and CDR2 is FYNNEI. Trimming left V 4 bases short and J 1 base short, with 7 bases between. CDR3 protein: CASSGDWNTGELFF. The CDR3 nucleotides are TGTGCCAGCAGTGGGGACTGGAACACCGGGGAGCTGTTTTTT.

The sample holds many counts of this clone. The chain employs TRBV28 and TRBJ2-3; D gene ambiguous. CDR3 length equals 13 residues. In germline, CDR1 is MDHEN, CDR2 SYDVKM. The germline V and J ends were trimmed by 5 bases and 2 bases, with 8 bases remaining between them. CDR3 coding DNA: TGTGCCAGCAGTCCCGCCGACACAGATACGCAGTATTTT. Translating gives CASSPADTDTQYF.

This clone was picked up a small number of times. The chain couples TRBV10-3 to TRBJ1-1; possibly TRBD1 for D (5 bases). In germline, CDR1 is ENHRY, CDR2 SYGVKD. V gave up 6 bases and J gave up 3 bases, with 14 bases separating them. This CDR3 is 14 amino acids long. The CDR3 region is CAIRGPGRDTEAFF. The CDR3 region has the DNA TGTGCCATCAGGGGACCGGGAAGAGACACTGAAGCTTTCTTT.

J is TRBJ2-7 and V is TRBV28; 7 bases fit TRBD1. The CDR3 is 16 residues long. The trim removed 6 bases at V and 0 bases at J, leaving 11 bases unmatched. The V gene's germline CDR1 is MDHEN and CDR2 SYDVKM. CDR3 protein: CASSPYRTGGSYEQYF. CDR3 bases: TGTGCCAGCAGCCCCTACCGGACAGGCGGCTCCTACGAGCAGTACTTC.

The rearrangement uses TRBV7-3 and TRBJ2-2; D perhaps matches TRBD2 (5 bases). Deletions cut 5 bases from V and 6 bases from J, with 10 bases between. Germline V lookup: CDR1 SGHTA, CDR2 FQGTGA. CDR3 length: 13 residues. CDR3 protein: CASSAEEAGELFF. The CDR3 DNA is TGTGCCAGCAGCGCAGAGGAGGCCGGGGAGCTGTTTTTT.

The table lists this clone with many counts. Different DNA sequences within this sample yield the same CDR3. The rearrangement uses TRBV9 and TRBJ2-3; D is possibly TRBD1 (5 bases). Per germline, CDR1 SGDLS and CDR2 YYNGEE. Deletions cut 0 bases from V and 0 bases from J, with 8 bases between. The CDR3 spans 15 residues. CDR3 in amino acids: CASSVAAGSTDTQYF. DNA of the CDR3: TGTGCCAGCAGCGTAGCTGCAGGGAGCACAGATACGCAGTATTTT.

This clone occurred many times. V usage is TRBV2 and J usage is TRBJ2-1, with D unresolved. Germline V CDR1 and CDR2: SNHLY, FYNNEI. The CDR3 runs 13 residues. V lost 6 bases, J lost 9 bases, and 15 bases lay in between. Here the CDR3 reads CASRRTSISEQFF. CDR3 in DNA: TGTGCCAGCAGACGAACAAGTATTAGTGAGCAGTTCTTC. Filled out from reference TRBV2 and TRBJ2-1, the complete variable domain reads EPEVTQTPSHQVTQMGQEVILRCVPISNHLYFYWYRQILGQKVEFLVSFYNNEISEKSEIFDDQFSVERPDGSNFTLKIRSTKLEDSAMYFCASRRTSISEQFFGPGTRLTVL.

In its sample, this clone was seen a few times. This chain connects TRBV28 to TRBJ2-6; D not certain. Germline-derived CDR1 and CDR2 are MDHEN and SYDVKM. Trimming shortened V by 3 bases and J by 4 bases, and 4 bases separated the two germline ends. CDR3 length: 13 amino acids. CDR3 in DNA: TGTGCCAGCAGTTTCGGCGGGGCCAACGTCCTGACTTTC. Its protein is CASSFGGANVLTF.

In this sample, this clone is medium-sized. Additional DNA sequences in this sample encode the identical CDR3. This chain joins TRBV6-1 and TRBJ2-7, with TRBD2 as a possible D gene (5 bases). Germline values: CDR1 MNHNS, CDR2 SASEGT. V lost 5 bases, J lost 3 bases, and 17 bases lay in between. The length of the CDR3 is 15 residues. In nucleotides, the CDR3 is TGTGCCAGCAGTCCAGGAGACGGGGTGGTCTACGAGCAGTACTTC. Translating gives CASSPGDGVVYEQYF.

This clone counts as medium-sized (0.01 to 0.1%). This chain joins TRBV28 and TRBJ2-6; D is unclear. The ends were cut back, 7 bases at V and 0 bases at J, with 7 bases in the middle. Germline V CDR1 and CDR2: MDHEN, SYDVKM. The CDR3 has 14 amino acids. CDR3 protein: CASTFISGANVLTF. The CDR3 DNA is TGTGCCAGCACATTCATCTCTGGGGCCAACGTCCTGACTTTC.

This clone came up many times. The gene calls are TRBV5-1 and TRBJ2-2; 10 positions agree with TRBD2. Germline CDR1 and CDR2: SGHRS and YFSETQ. V lost 3 bases and J lost 6; bases outside the gene matches: 5. The CDR3 loop spans 15 amino acids. The CDR3 spells CASSSGLANAGELFF. Written as DNA, the CDR3 is TGCGCCAGCAGCTCGGGACTAGCGAATGCCGGGGAGCTGTTTTTT.

This clone was counted between two and nine times. The chain employs TRBV6-1 and TRBJ1-2, with 8 nucleotides matching TRBD1. This CDR3 region has 13 residues. J was trimmed by 4 bases and V by 10 bases; bases with no gene match: 8. The V gene's germline CDR1 is MNHNS and CDR2 SASEGT. CDR3 DNA: TGTGCCACAAGACAGGGGTATGGCTATGGCTACACCTTC. Amino acids: CATRQGYGYGYTF.

The V gene is TRBV5-4, the J gene TRBJ1-5; 11 nucleotides match TRBD1. The ends lost 3 bases at V and 6 bases at J; junction bases unmatched: 14. The CDR3 is 18 residues long. The V gene's germline CDR1 is SGHNT and CDR2 YYREEE (reference sequence). This chain's CDR3 is CASSYGTGGILGSQPQHF. The CDR3 DNA follows: TGTGCCAGCAGCTACGGGACAGGGGGTATTTTAGGTAGTCAGCCCCAGCATTTT.

The table lists this clone with a count of one. The chain combines TRBV14 with TRBJ1-2; D is uncertain. The CDR3 is 13 amino acids. V lost 7 bases, J lost 8 bases, and 17 bases lay in between. The germline CDR1 and CDR2 sequences are SGHDN and FVKESK. The CDR3 bases are TGTGCCAGCATCATCCGGGAGTTCTGGGGCTACACCTTC. It yields the protein CASIIREFWGYTF.